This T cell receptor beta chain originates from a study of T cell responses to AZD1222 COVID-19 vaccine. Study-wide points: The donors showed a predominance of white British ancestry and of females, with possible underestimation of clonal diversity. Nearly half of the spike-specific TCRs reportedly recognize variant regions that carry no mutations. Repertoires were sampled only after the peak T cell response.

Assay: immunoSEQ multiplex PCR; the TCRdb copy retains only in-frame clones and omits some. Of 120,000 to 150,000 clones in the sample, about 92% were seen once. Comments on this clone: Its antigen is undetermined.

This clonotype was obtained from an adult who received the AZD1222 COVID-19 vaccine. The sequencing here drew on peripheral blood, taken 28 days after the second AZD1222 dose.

CDR3 amino acids: CASSLGQGGARLGETQYF. In DNA form, the CDR3 reads TGTGCCAGCAGCCTGGGACAGGGGGGCGCCAGACTCGGAGAGACCCAGTACTTC. The J gene is TRBJ2-5, the V gene TRBV7-9; TRBD1 aligns across 11 bases. Germline V CDR1 and CDR2: SEHNR, FQNEAQ (reference sequence). V lost 5 bases and J lost 4; bases outside the gene matches: 15. The length of the CDR3 is 18 residues.